This is a list of T cell receptor beta chains from one sample in a study of a mutant IDH1 vaccine in newly diagnosed glioma. These receptors are not linked to any known antigen. Generated by immunoSEQ multiplex PCR, the TCRdb table keeps only in-frame clones and is missing some. Here the sample spans around 40,000 clones, 78% being singletons. This material consisted of PBMCs, taken from a glioma patient whose treatment included an IDH1 peptide vaccine. The receptor set was obtained from a woman aged 35 to 49 with glioma. Some clones in this sample may be carry-over from other donors' samples. Each CDR3 is given with its conserved first and last residue. Each record gives: J gene, D gene, clone size, V gene, CDR3 DNA, CDR3 protein. The D gene is left open where the match is weak. The size entry is marked missing in some rows and otherwise reads once, few, many or a size class.

TRBJ2-3	NA	NA	TRBV19	TGTGCCAGTAGTTTTGCCCCCACAGATACGCAGTATTTT	CASSFAPTDTQYF
TRBJ2-1	NA	once	TRBV6-5	TGTGCCAGCAGTTACTCGGCGGGGCGAATTTACAATGAGCAGTTCTTC	CASSYSAGRIYNEQFF
TRBJ2-5	NA	NA	TRBV5-4	TGTGCCAGCAGCTTGTACTACCAAGAGACCCAGTACTTC	CASSLYYQETQYF
TRBJ2-1	TRBD2	NA	TRBV6-5	TGTGCCAGCAGAGGACTAGCGGGGGCAAATGAGCAGTTCTTC	CASRGLAGANEQFF
TRBJ2-1	NA	NA	TRBV20-1	TGCAGTGCTTACAGGTCCCATGAGCAGTTCTTC	CSAYRSHEQFF
TRBJ2-2	NA	NA	TRBV7-6	TGTGCCAGCAGCCCGACTCGGATATCGAACACCGGGGAGCTGTTTTTT	CASSPTRISNTGELFF
TRBJ2-3	NA	few	TRBV9	TGTGCCAGCAGCGTAGAGGGAGATACGCAGTATTTT	CASSVEGDTQYF
TRBJ2-7	NA	NA	TRBV9	TGTGCCAGCAGCGTTGAGAACCGGCCTCAAGAGCAGTACTTC	CASSVENRPQEQYF
TRBJ2-7	TRBD2	NA	TRBV27	TGTGCCAGCAGTCGAAATGGGGGGGGCTACGAGCAGTACTTC	CASSRNGGGYEQYF
TRBJ2-5	TRBD2	once	TRBV2	TGTGCCAGCAGCGGACTAGCGGGGACGAGGGAGACCCAGTACTTC	CASSGLAGTRETQYF
TRBJ1-1	TRBD1	few	TRBV14	TGTGCCAGCAGCGGACAGGGGGCGGACACTGAAGCTTTCTTT	CASSGQGADTEAFF
TRBJ2-5	NA	NA	TRBV6-5	TGTGCCAGCAGCCCGGAGGCCGGGGAGACCCAGTACTTC	CASSPEAGETQYF
TRBJ2-7	NA	NA	TRBV5-5	TGTGCCAGCAGCTTGGTTACCGGGGCTTTTAACGAGCAGTACTTC	CASSLVTGAFNEQYF
TRBJ1-2	NA	NA	TRBV6-1	TGTGCCACTACTCTGGTATCGGTTGGATCCTACACCTTC	CATTLVSVGSYTF
TRBJ1-5	NA	NA	TRBV7-8	TGTGCCAGCAGCCCCCGGGGAGGGGGGGACGGCCAGCCCCAGCATTTT	CASSPRGGGDGQPQHF
TRBJ2-5	NA	NA	TRBV18	TGTGCCAGCTCACGCCAGGAGACCCAGTACTTC	CASSRQETQYF
TRBJ1-2	TRBD1	once	TRBV10-1	TGCGCCAGCAGTGAGTTAGACAGGGCTAACTATGGCTACACCTTC	CASSELDRANYGYTF
TRBJ2-7	NA	few	TRBV7-8	TGTGCCAGCAGCTTCAAACGGACAGCCGCCTACGAGCAGTACTTC	CASSFKRTAAYEQYF
TRBJ2-3	NA	NA	TRBV28	TGTGCCAGCAGTTTTCAGGGGGGCACGGTTCCTAGCACAGATACGCAGTATTTT	CASSFQGGTVPSTDTQYF
TRBJ1-1	NA	few	TRBV18	TGTGCCAGCTCACAATCCCTCACTGAAGCTTTCTTT	CASSQSLTEAFF
TRBJ2-7	NA	NA	TRBV7-7	TGTGCTAGCAGCTTGTCCCAATGGGGGGAGCAGTACTTC	CASSLSQWGEQYF
TRBJ1-2	TRBD1	NA	TRBV6-5	TGTGCCAGCAGTGCCTCGGGGACAGGGTATGGTGGCTACACCTTC	CASSASGTGYGGYTF
TRBJ2-7	TRBD2	NA	TRBV7-2	TGTGCCAGCAGCTTACGGGGGGGGGCCTACGAGCAGTACTTC	CASSLRGGAYEQYF
TRBJ1-1	TRBD1	NA	TRBV7-2	TGTGCCAGCAGCTTAGGACAGGGGGGAATGAACACTGAAGCTTTCTTT	CASSLGQGGMNTEAFF
TRBJ1-3	NA	NA	TRBV2	TGTGCCAGCAGTGTACAGGGCCCCTCTGGAAACACCATATATTTT	CASSVQGPSGNTIYF
TRBJ2-7	NA	NA	TRBV7-8	TGTGCCAGCAGCCCAGTCCCGACAGGTGGTAAGCAGTACTTC	CASSPVPTGGKQYF
TRBJ1-1	TRBD1	NA	TRBV4-2	TGTGCCAGCAGCCAGGAAACAGGGGACACTGAAGCTTTCTTT	CASSQETGDTEAFF
TRBJ1-1	NA	NA	TRBV2	TGTGCCAGCAGTGACGGGCGAAACACTGAAGCTTTCTTT	CASSDGRNTEAFF
TRBJ1-1	NA	NA	TRBV6-5	TGTGCCAGCAGTTACTCCCAGATGAACACTGAAGCTTTCTTT	CASSYSQMNTEAFF
TRBJ2-3	TRBD2	NA	TRBV11-2	TGTGCCAGCAGCTTATCGAGACTAGCGGGGACCGATACGCAGTATTTT	CASSLSRLAGTDTQYF
TRBJ2-7	NA	NA	TRBV7-8	TGTGCCAGCAGCTTAGCGGGAGCCCCCTACGAGCAGTACTTC	CASSLAGAPYEQYF
TRBJ2-2	NA	NA	TRBV9	TGTGCCAGCAGCGCTTGGACGGGGCACTCCGGGGAGCTGTTTTTT	CASSAWTGHSGELFF
TRBJ2-5	NA	NA	TRBV6-1	TGTGCCAGCAGTGAAGCGCAGGAAGAAGAGACCCAGTACTTC	CASSEAQEEETQYF
TRBJ2-2	NA	NA	TRBV29-1	TGCAGCGTTTCGATAAACCCCGGGGAGCTGTTTTTT	CSVSINPGELFF
TRBJ1-5	TRBD1	NA	TRBV2	TGTGCCAGCAGTGACTTTGGGGACAGCATTCAGCCCCAGCATTTT	CASSDFGDSIQPQHF
TRBJ1-2	NA	NA	TRBV4-1	TGCGCCAGCAGCCAAGACGACAGGACATATGGCTACACCTTC	CASSQDDRTYGYTF
TRBJ1-1	NA	NA	TRBV5-1	TGCGCCAGCAGCTTGGTCGTGAACACTGAAGCTTTCTTT	CASSLVVNTEAFF